The 9 T cell receptor beta chains below were found in one sample sequenced in a study of T-cell reconstitution after alpha-beta-depleted transplantation in children. A library of TCRbeta sequences, prepared with unique molecular identifiers, was generated. TCRdb reprocessed the PCR reads with MiXCR, giving one entry per CDR3 protein. The sample has roughly 220,000 distinct CDR3 sequences, around 11% seen once; the top ten hold around 2.8%. The input for sequencing was PBMCs from the stem cell graft donor, taken from the stem cell graft. Every receptor here comes from a human donor who donated a stem cell graft to a child with acute lymphoblastic leukemia.

This clonotype was counted at least ten times. The chain recombines TRBV27 with TRBJ2-7; the D gene is possibly TRBD1 (6 bases). Germline loops: CDR1 MNHEY, CDR2 SMNVEV (reference sequence). This CDR3 has 14 residues. V was shortened by 0 bases and J by 5 bases, with 11 bases between the two germline ends. The CDR3 DNA sequence: TGTGCCAGCAGTTTATCGATTAGGGGGAACGAGCAGTACTTC. Its translation is CASSLSIRGNEQYF.

The chain recombines TRBV5-1 with TRBJ2-2, with D hard to call. V dropped 4 bases and J dropped 6 bases, with 19 bases sitting between them. This CDR3 contains 16 residues. Germline V CDR1 and CDR2: SGHRS, YFSETQ. The CDR3, as DNA: TGCGCCAGCAGCCCCTGGGAAGAACCAGGATCCGGGGAGCTGTTTTTT. As protein: CASSPWEEPGSGELFF.

This clonotype has only a few counts. The chain couples TRBV4-2 to TRBJ2-6; perhaps TRBD2 as D (5 bases). Trimming removed 4 bases at V and 0 bases at J, with 7 bases between. Germline CDR1 is LGHNA and CDR2 is YNFKEQ. This CDR3 contains 15 residues. The CDR3 loop is CASSPGISGANVLTF. CDR3 bases: TGTGCCAGCAGCCCCGGGATCTCTGGGGCCAACGTCCTGACTTTC.

This clonotype was seen ten or more times. In nucleotides, the CDR3 is TGTGCCAGCAGTTCCCGTAGGGACAGGGTAGTGGAAGAGCAGTACTTC. Translating it yields CASSSRRDRVVEEQYF. This sequence joins TRBV12-3 or TRBV12-4 and TRBJ2-7; 9 bases align to TRBD1. This CDR3 region has 16 residues. The trim removed 4 bases at V and 7 bases at J, leaving 14 bases unmatched.

This clonotype was counted ten times or more. The chain uses TRBV29-1 and TRBJ2-1, with D unclear. The germline CDR1 and CDR2 sequences are SQVTM and ANQGSEA. The germline V and J ends were trimmed by 4 bases and 16 bases, with 17 bases remaining between them. The length of the CDR3 is 11 residues. Written as DNA, the CDR3 is TGCAGCGTTGTCCTTTCGGCGCAATTTTTCTTC. This gives the protein CSVVLSAQFFF.

The sample holds many counts of this clonotype. The V call is TRBV10-3, the J call TRBJ1-2; D may be TRBD1 (6 bases). The V end lost 3 bases, the J end lost 5 bases, and 13 bases lay between the germline ends. The CDR3 spans 14 residues. Germline V gives CDR1 ENHRY, CDR2 SYGVKD. The CDR3 sequence is CAISDGGQTYGYTF. As DNA, the CDR3 is TGTGCCATCAGTGACGGGGGCCAGACTTATGGCTACACCTTC.

This clonotype appeared many times. The gene calls are TRBV3-1 and TRBJ2-1; possibly TRBD1 for D (7 bases). The V end lost 3 bases, the J end lost 8 bases, and 20 bases lay between the germline ends. The CDR3 covers 16 residues. Germline CDR1 LGHDT, CDR2 YNNKEL (reference sequence). The CDR3 region has the DNA TGTGCCAGCAGCCACCCTGGTAGACTAGGGGGCGATGAGCAGTTCTTC. Translated, it gives CASSHPGRLGGDEQFF.

This clonotype was found many times. This chain uses TRBV5-1 with TRBJ2-7; TRBD1 or TRBD2 may be the D gene (6 bases each). Trimming shortened V by 4 bases and J by 7 bases, and 18 bases separated the two germline ends. CDR3 length: 14 residues. CDR1 and CDR2 from the germline V gene are SGHRS and YFSETQ. In DNA form, the CDR3 reads TGCGCCAGCAGCCACTTAGGGGGGACGGGAGAGCAGTACTTC. Translated, it gives CASSHLGGTGEQYF.

This clonotype came up many times. V is TRBV29-1 and J is TRBJ2-7, with TRBD1 matching 10 bases. CDR1 SQVTM and CDR2 ANQGSEA come from the germline V gene. V was pared by 6 bases and J by 7 bases, with 12 bases of the junction left unmatched. The CDR3 totals 14 residues. CDR3 coding DNA: TGCAGCGTACTGGTGGGACAGGGGACGGAAGAGCAGTACTTC. Amino acids: CSVLVGQGTEEQYF.